This T cell receptor beta chain comes out of a study of OX40 agonist ivuxolimab in advanced cancers. This clone is hyperexpanded. Sequencing used immunoSEQ multiplex PCR; TCRdb keeps in-frame clones, though not all of them. This sample has 17,000 or so clones, with 80% found just once. The V segment lost 5 bases and the J segment 4 bases; nucleotides outside the gene matches: 8. The germline V gene has CDR1 SGHAT and CDR2 FQNNGV. This CDR3 region has 15 residues. The sequence came from an adult with an advanced solid tumor such as melanoma, head and neck, liver or kidney cancer. V is TRBV11-2 and J is TRBJ2-3; 8 nucleotides align to TRBD1. Sequencing was performed on CD4+ or CD8+ T cells sorted from blood, taken in a trial of the OX40 agonist ivuxolimab. The CDR3 is CASSIRQGSADTQYF. In DNA, the CDR3 is TGTGCCAGCAGCATCAGACAGGGGTCGGCAGATACGCAGTATTTT.